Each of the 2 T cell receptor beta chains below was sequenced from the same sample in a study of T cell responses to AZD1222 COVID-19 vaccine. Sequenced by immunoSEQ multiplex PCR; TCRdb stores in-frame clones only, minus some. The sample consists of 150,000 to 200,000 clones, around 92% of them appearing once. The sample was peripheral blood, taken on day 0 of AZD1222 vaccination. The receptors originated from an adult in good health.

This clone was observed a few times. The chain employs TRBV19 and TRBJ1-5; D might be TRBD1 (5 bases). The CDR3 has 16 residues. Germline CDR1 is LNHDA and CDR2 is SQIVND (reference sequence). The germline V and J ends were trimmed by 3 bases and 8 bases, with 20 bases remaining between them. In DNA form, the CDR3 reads TGTGCCAGTAGTATCCACCGCAGGGAATCTGGGGAGCCCCAGCATTTT. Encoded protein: CASSIHRRESGEPQHF.

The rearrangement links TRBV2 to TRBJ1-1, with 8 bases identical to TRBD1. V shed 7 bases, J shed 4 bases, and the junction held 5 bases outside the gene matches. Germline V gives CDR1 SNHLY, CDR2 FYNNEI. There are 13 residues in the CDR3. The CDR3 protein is CASKRQGITEAFF. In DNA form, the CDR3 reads TGTGCCAGCAAACGACAGGGGATCACTGAAGCTTTCTTT.